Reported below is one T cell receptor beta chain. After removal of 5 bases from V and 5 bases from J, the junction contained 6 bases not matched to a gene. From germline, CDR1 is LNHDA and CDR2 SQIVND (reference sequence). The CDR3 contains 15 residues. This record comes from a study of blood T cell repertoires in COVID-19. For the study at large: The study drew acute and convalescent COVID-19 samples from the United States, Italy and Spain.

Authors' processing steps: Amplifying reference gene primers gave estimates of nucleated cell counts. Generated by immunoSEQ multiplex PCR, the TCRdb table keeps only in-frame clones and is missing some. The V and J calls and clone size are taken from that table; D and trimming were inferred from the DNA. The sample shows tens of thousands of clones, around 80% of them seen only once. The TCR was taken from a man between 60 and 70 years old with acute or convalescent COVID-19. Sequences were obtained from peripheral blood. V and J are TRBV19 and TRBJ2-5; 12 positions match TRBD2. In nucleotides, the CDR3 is TGTGCCAGTAGTTCTAGCGGGGGGGTGCTGGAGACCCAGTACTTC. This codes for CASSSSGGVLETQYF.